Shown below are 28 T cell receptor beta chains from a single sample sequenced in a study of monozygotic twins with inflammatory bowel disease (dated by TCRdb to between 2018 and 2021). Library method: 5' RACE. Sequencing was carried out with an Illumina HiSeq 2500. After TCRdb reprocessed the reads, each CDR3 protein sequence was kept as one row, without DNA. The sample's clone listing holds fewer than 550,000 distinct CDR3 sequences. The ten largest clones take up more than 2% of the sample. Sequenced material: blood. Every receptor here comes from a human donor with ulcerative colitis or Crohn's disease, or a healthy co-twin of an affected twin (not recorded which).

The chain joins TRBV12-3 or TRBV12-4 to TRBJ1-2; TCRdb lists TRBD1, though no DNA is available to test this call. The CDR3 sequence is 13 residues long. CDR3: CASITDRVGGYTF.

V usage is TRBV29-1 and J usage is TRBJ2-7; TCRdb reports TRBD1, a call that lacks DNA to check it against. This CDR3 has 14 residues. CDR1 and CDR2 (germline): SQVTM, ANQGSEA. CDR3 protein: CSVEYGATGGEQYF.

The chain is built from TRBV5-1 and TRBJ2-1; TCRdb reports TRBD1, a call that lacks DNA to check it against. The CDR3 spans 16 residues. Germline assignment: CDR1 SGHRS and CDR2 YFSETQ. CDR3 in amino acids: CASGRLGTGGPREQFF.

The chain links TRBV19 to TRBJ2-1; TCRdb lists TRBD2, though no DNA is available to test this call. CDR1 LNHDA and CDR2 SQIVND come from the germline V gene (reference sequence). The CDR3 spans 15 residues. The CDR3 region is CASSTSDLAYNEQFF.

The chain links TRBV28 to TRBJ2-7. The CDR3 sequence is 13 residues long. From germline, CDR1 is MDHEN and CDR2 SYDVKM. The CDR3 loop reads CASSLRDPYEQYF.

The genes are TRBV4-1 and TRBJ1-1. Germline lookup yields CDR1 MGHRA and CDR2 YSYEKL. The CDR3 runs to 15 residues. The CDR3 sequence: CASSQGSGMNTEAFF.

The chain employs TRBV7-3 and TRBJ2-3; TCRdb designates TRBD1, a call that cannot be tested without DNA. The CDR3 totals 17 residues. Per the germline V gene, CDR1 is SGHTA and CDR2 is FQGTGA. Here the CDR3 reads CASSLTFSGGATDTQYF.

This chain uses TRBV5-1 with TRBJ2-7; lacking DNA, the TRBD1 call made by TCRdb goes unchecked. CDR1 and CDR2 from the germline V gene are SGHRS and YFSETQ. CDR3 length: 14 amino acids. This CDR3 is CASSLGTQVNEQYF. The full variable domain, in which reference TRBV5-1 and TRBJ2-7 provide the parts outside the CDR3, is KAGVTQTPRYLIKTRGQQVTLSCSPISGHRSVSWYQQTPGQGLQFLFEYFSETQRNKGNFPGRFSGRQFSNSRSEMNVSTLELGDSALYLCASSLGTQVNEQYFGPGTRLTVT.

The rearrangement links TRBV29-1 to TRBJ2-1; TCRdb outputs TRBD1, but without DNA this stays unchecked. Germline CDR1 is SQVTM and CDR2 is ANQGSEA. There are 14 residues in the CDR3. The CDR3 loop reads CSVEDSAWGNEQFF.

The chain joins TRBV12-3 or TRBV12-4 to TRBJ2-3. This CDR3 is built from 15 residues. The CDR3 protein is CASSLLGSATDTQYF.

V gene TRBV7-2 combines with J gene TRBJ2-1. This CDR3 has 11 residues. Germline assignment: CDR1 SGHTA and CDR2 FQGNSA. CDR3 protein: CASSYRNEQFF.

This sequence joins TRBV7-2 and TRBJ1-6; lacking DNA, the TRBD1 call made by TCRdb goes unchecked. Germline loops: CDR1 SGHTA, CDR2 FQGNSA. The CDR3 contains 14 residues. This CDR3 reads CASTKDSSIRALHF. The entire variable domain, with the rest obtained from reference TRBV7-2 and TRBJ1-6, is as follows: GAGVSQSPSNKVTEKGKDVELRCDPISGHTALYWYRQSLGQGLEFLIYFQGNSAPDKSGLPSDRFSAERTGGSVSTLTIQRTQQEDSAVYLCASTKDSSIRALHFGNGTRLTVT.

The chain has TRBV12-3 or TRBV12-4 and TRBJ1-5. This CDR3 spans 15 amino acids. The CDR3 reads CASTYGTAGIQPQHF.

This chain connects TRBV7-7 to TRBJ2-5; checking the TCRdb D call of TRBD1 is not possible without DNA. CDR3 length equals 13 residues. Germline values: CDR1 SSHAT, CDR2 FNYEAQ (reference sequence). CDR3 region: CASSNRGGETQYF. Filled out from reference TRBV7-7 and TRBJ2-5, the complete variable domain reads GAGVSQSPRYKVTKRGQDVTLRCDPISSHATLYWYQQALGQGPEFLTYFNYEAQPDKSGLPSDRFSAERPEGSISTLTIQRTEQRDSAMYRCASSNRGGETQYFGPGTRLLVL.

The chain is built from TRBV7-6 and TRBJ1-2; the TCRdb D gene call, TRBD1, has no DNA to confirm it. The germline V gene encodes CDR1 SGHVS and CDR2 FNYEAQ. The CDR3 length is 14 residues. The CDR3 here is CASSQGAANYSYTF.

Here the CDR3 reads CASSHLMSGSSYNEQFF. The rearrangement joins TRBV4-3 to TRBJ2-1. This CDR3 region has 17 residues. In germline, CDR1 is LGHNA, CDR2 YSLEER.

The rearrangement uses TRBV7-2 and TRBJ2-1; without DNA, the TCRdb call of TRBD1 cannot be checked. Germline CDR1 reads SGHTA; CDR2 reads FQGNSA. The CDR3 runs 14 residues. The CDR3 sequence is CASSLVGGGGEQFF.

V usage is TRBV29-1 and J usage is TRBJ2-1. The CDR3 length is 11 residues. Germline CDR1 reads SQVTM; CDR2 reads ANQGSEA. The CDR3 here is CSVARSDEQFF.

The chain couples TRBV7-9 to TRBJ2-2. This CDR3 contains 12 residues. CDR1 and CDR2 (germline): SEHNR, FQNEAQ (reference sequence). The CDR3: CASSWATGELFF.

The chain couples TRBV10-3 to TRBJ2-1. From germline, CDR1 is ENHRY and CDR2 SYGVKD. This CDR3 is built from 12 residues. The CDR3 reads CAISESGGEQFF.

The chain joins TRBV27 to TRBJ2-5; TCRdb gives TRBD2 as the D gene, but with no DNA this cannot be confirmed. The CDR3 is made up of 15 amino acids. Germline CDR1 MNHEY, CDR2 SMNVEV (reference sequence). CDR3 residues: CASSHLAGGLETQYF.

V usage is TRBV11-1 and J usage is TRBJ2-3; TCRdb proposes TRBD2, but this gene call is untestable without DNA. Germline lookup yields CDR1 SGHAT and CDR2 FQDESV (reference sequence). The CDR3 consists of 18 residues. The CDR3 protein is CASSATLARAGVADTQYF.

The chain couples TRBV6-2 or TRBV6-3 to TRBJ2-1; TCRdb reports TRBD1, a call that lacks DNA to check it against. Germline CDR1 is MNHEY and CDR2 is SVGEGT. This CDR3 is built from 15 residues. Here the CDR3 reads CASRQGPFNYNEQFF.

J is TRBJ2-2 and V is TRBV7-2; the D gene TCRdb calls, TRBD1, cannot be checked with no DNA. The CDR3 has 15 amino acids. From germline, CDR1 is SGHTA and CDR2 FQGNSA. CDR3 residues: CASSRTGLDSGELFF.

The gene calls are TRBV5-1 and TRBJ1-1; as DNA is missing, the TRBD1 call by TCRdb cannot be tested. This CDR3 has 17 residues. Germline CDR1 and CDR2: SGHRS and YFSETQ. The CDR3 loop reads CASGRDRGHDLNTEAFF. Complete variable domain (other parts from reference TRBV5-1 and TRBJ1-1): KAGVTQTPRYLIKTRGQQVTLSCSPISGHRSVSWYQQTPGQGLQFLFEYFSETQRNKGNFPGRFSGRQFSNSRSEMNVSTLELGDSALYLCASGRDRGHDLNTEAFFGQGTRLTVV.

V and J are TRBV7-2 and TRBJ2-7; TCRdb names TRBD1, which stays unverified in the absence of DNA. CDR1 and CDR2 (germline): SGHTA, FQGNSA. There are 16 residues in the CDR3. The CDR3 reads CASSLNPGTGLREQYF.

CDR3 protein: CASSPDIYNEQFF. The genes are TRBV18 and TRBJ2-1. CDR3 size: 13 residues. Germline V gene sequence: CDR1 KGHSH, CDR2 LQKENI.

The CDR3 protein is CSAKMGGGPKNIQYF. The chain is built from TRBV20-1 and TRBJ2-4; the TCRdb call, TRBD2, lacks DNA for checking. From germline, CDR1 is DFQATT and CDR2 SNEGSKA (reference sequence). The CDR3 contains 15 residues.